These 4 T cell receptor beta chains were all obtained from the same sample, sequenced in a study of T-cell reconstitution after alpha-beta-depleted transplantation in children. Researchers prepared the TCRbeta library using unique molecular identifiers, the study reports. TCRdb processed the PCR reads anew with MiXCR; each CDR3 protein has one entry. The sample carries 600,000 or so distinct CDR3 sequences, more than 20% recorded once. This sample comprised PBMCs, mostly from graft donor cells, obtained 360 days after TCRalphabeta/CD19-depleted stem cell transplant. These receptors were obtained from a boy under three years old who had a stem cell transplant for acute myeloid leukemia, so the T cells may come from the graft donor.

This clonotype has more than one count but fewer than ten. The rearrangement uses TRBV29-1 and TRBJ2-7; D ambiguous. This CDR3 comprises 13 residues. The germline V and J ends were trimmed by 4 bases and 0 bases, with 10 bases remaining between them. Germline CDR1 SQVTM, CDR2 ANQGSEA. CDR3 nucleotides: TGCAGCGTTGCATCAGTTACCTCCTACGAGCAGTACTTC. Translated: CSVASVTSYEQYF.

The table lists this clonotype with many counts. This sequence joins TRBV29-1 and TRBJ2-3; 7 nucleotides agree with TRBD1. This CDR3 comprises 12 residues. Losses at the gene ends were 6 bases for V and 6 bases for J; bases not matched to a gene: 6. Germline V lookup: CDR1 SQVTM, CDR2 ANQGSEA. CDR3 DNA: TGCAGCGTAGACAGGGTGGGCGATACGCAGTATTTT. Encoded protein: CSVDRVGDTQYF.

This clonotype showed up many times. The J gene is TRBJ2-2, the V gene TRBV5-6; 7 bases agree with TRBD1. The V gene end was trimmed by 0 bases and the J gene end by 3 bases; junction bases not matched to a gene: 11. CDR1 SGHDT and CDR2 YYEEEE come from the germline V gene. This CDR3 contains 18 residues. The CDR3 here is CASSLAKDRARDTGELFF. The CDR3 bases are TGTGCCAGCAGCTTGGCCAAAGACAGGGCGAGGGACACCGGGGAGCTGTTTTTT.

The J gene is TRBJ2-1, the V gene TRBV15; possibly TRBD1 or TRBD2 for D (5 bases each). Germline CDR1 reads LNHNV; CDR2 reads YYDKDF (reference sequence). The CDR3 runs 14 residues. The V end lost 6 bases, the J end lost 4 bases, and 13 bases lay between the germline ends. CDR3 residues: CATRDGTAYNEQFF. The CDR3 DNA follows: TGTGCCACCAGGGACGGGACGGCATACAATGAGCAGTTCTTC.